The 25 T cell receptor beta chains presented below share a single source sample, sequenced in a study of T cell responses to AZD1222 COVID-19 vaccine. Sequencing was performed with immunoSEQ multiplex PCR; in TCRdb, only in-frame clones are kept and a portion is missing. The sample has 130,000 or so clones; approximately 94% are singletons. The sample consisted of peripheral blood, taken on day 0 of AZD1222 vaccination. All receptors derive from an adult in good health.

The CDR3 bases are TGTGCCAGCAGCCCCCGCGGAACGAACACTGAAGCTTTCTTT. Translating it yields CASSPRGTNTEAFF. The V call is TRBV5-5, the J call TRBJ1-1, with no clear D. Trimming shortened V by 4 bases and J by 1 base, and 11 bases separated the two germline ends. This CDR3 region has 14 residues. Germline assignment: CDR1 SGHKS and CDR2 YYEKEE (reference sequence).

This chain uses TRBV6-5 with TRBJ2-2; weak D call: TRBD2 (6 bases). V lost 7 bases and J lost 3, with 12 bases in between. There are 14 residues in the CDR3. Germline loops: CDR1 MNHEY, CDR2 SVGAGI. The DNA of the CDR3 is TGTGCCAGCACCCCGGACTACTACACCGGGGAGCTGTTTTTT. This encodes CASTPDYYTGELFF.

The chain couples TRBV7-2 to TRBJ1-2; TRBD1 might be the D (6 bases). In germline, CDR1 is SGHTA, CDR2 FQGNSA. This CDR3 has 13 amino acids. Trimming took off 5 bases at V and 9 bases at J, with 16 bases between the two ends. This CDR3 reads CASSPRTARSYTF. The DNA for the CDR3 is TGTGCCAGCAGCCCCCGGACAGCCCGGAGCTACACCTTC.

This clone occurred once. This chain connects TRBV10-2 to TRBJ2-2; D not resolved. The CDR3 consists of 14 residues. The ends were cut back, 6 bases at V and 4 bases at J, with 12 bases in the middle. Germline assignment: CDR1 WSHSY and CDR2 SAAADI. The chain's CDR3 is CASSHGQATGELFF. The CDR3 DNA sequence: TGCGCCAGCAGCCACGGGCAGGCCACCGGGGAGCTGTTTTTT.

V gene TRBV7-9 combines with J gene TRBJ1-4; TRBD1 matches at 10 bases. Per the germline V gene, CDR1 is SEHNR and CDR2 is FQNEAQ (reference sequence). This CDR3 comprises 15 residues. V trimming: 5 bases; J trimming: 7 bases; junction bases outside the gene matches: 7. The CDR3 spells CASSPRTGGGEKLFF. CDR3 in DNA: TGTGCCAGCAGCCCCCGGACAGGGGGAGGTGAAAAACTGTTTTTT. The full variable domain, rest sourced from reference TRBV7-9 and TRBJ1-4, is DTGVSQNPRHKITKRGQNVTFRCDPISEHNRLYWYRQTLGQGPEFLTYFQNEAQLEKSRLLSDRFSAERPKGSFSTLEIQRTEQGDSAMYLCASSPRTGGGEKLFFGSGTQLSVL.

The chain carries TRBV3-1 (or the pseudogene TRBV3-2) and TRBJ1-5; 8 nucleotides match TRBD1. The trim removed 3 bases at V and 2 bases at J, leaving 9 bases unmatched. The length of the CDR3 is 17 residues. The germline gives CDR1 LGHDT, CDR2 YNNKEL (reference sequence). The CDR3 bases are TGTGCCAGCAGCCAGGGACAGGATCGGGTGGGCAATCAGCCCCAGCATTTT. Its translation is CASSQGQDRVGNQPQHF.

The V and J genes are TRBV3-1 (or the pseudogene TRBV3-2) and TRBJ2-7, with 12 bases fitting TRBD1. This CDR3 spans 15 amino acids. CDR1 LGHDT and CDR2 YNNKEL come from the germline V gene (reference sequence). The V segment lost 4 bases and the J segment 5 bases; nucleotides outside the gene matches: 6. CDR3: CASSRSGDRGHEQYF. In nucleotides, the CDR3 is TGTGCCAGCAGCCGATCGGGGGACAGGGGGCACGAGCAGTACTTC.

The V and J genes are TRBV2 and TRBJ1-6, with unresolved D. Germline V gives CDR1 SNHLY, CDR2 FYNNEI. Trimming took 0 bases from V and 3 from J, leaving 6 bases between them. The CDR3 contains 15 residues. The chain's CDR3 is CASSEARSYNSPLHF. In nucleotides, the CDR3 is TGTGCCAGCAGTGAAGCGCGGAGCTATAATTCACCCCTCCACTTT.

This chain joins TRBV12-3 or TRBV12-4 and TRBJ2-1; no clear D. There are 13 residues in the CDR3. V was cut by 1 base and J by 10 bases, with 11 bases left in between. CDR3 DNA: TGTGCCAGCAGTTTAGTGGGTGCCAGAGAGCAGTTCTTC. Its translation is CASSLVGAREQFF.

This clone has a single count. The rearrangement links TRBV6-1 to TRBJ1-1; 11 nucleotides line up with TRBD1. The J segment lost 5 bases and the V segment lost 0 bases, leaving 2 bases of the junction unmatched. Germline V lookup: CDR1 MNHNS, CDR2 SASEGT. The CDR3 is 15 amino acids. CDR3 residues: CASSEAGTGGTEAFF. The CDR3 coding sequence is TGTGCCAGCAGTGAAGCCGGGACAGGGGGAACTGAAGCTTTCTTT.

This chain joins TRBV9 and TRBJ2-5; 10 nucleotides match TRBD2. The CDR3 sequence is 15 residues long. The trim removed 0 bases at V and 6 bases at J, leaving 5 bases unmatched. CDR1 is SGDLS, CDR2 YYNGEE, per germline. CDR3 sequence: CASSVAASGRQTQYF. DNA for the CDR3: TGTGCCAGCAGCGTAGCCGCTAGCGGGAGACAGACCCAGTACTTC.

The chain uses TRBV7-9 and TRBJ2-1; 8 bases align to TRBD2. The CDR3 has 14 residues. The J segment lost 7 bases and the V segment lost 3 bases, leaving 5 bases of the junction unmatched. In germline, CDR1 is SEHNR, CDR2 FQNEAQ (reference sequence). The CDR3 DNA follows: TGTGCCAGCAGCTTGGCAGCGGGAGTAAATGAGCAGTTCTTC. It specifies CASSLAAGVNEQFF.

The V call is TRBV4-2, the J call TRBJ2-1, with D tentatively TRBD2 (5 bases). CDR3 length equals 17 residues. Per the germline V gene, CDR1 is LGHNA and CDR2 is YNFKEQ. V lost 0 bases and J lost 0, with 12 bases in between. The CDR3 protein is CASSQDERPSSYNEQFF. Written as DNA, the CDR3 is TGTGCCAGCAGCCAAGATGAGCGGCCCAGCTCCTACAATGAGCAGTTCTTC.

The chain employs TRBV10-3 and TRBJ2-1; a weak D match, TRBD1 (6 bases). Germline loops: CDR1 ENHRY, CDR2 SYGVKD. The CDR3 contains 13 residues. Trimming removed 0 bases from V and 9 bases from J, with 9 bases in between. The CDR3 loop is CAISESGTFEQFF. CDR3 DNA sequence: TGTGCCATCAGTGAGTCTGGGACATTTGAGCAGTTCTTC.

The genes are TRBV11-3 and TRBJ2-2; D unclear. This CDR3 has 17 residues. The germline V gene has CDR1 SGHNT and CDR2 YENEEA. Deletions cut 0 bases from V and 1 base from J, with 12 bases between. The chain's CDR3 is CASSLDGARGNTGELFF. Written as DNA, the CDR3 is TGTGCCAGCAGCTTAGACGGAGCCCGAGGGAACACCGGGGAGCTGTTTTTT.

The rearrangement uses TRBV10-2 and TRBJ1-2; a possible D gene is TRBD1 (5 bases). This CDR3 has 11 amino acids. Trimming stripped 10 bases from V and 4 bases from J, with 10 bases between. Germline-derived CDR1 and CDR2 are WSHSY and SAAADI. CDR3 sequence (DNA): TGCGCCACGCAGGGTAGCTATGGCTACACCTTC. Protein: CATQGSYGYTF.

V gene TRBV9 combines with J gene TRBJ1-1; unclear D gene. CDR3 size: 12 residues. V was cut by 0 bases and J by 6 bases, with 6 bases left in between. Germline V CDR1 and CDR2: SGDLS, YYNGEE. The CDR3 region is CASSVVGSEAFF. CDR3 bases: TGTGCCAGCAGCGTAGTAGGGTCTGAAGCTTTCTTT.

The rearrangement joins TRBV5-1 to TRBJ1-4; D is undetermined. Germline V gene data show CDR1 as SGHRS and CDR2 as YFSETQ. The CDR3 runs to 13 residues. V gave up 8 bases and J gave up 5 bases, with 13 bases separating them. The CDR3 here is CASSEVPNEKLFF. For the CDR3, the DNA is TGCGCCAGTTCGGAAGTACCAAATGAAAAACTGTTTTTT.

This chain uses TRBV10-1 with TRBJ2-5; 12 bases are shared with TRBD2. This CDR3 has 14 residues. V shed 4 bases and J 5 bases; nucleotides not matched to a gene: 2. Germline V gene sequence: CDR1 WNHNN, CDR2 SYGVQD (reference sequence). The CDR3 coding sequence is TGCGCCAGCAGTGCGACTAGCGGGAGTGAGACCCAGTACTTC. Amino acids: CASSATSGSETQYF.

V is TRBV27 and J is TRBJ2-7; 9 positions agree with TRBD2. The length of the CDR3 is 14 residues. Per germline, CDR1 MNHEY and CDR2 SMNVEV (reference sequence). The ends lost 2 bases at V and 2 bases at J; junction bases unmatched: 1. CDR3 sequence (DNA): TGTGCCAGCAGTTTAGCGGGAGGGCCCTACGAGCAGTACTTC. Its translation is CASSLAGGPYEQYF.

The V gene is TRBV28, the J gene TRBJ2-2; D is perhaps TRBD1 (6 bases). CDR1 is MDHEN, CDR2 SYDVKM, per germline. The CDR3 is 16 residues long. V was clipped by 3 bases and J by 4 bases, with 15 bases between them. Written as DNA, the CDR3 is TGTGCCAGCAGTTTTTTAAACCAACAGGGCACCGGGGAGCTGTTTTTT. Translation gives CASSFLNQQGTGELFF.

In DNA, the CDR3 is TGTGCCAGCAGCCAAGGAGAGTATACCGGGGAGCTGTTTTTT. This gives the protein CASSQGEYTGELFF. V is TRBV4-2 and J is TRBJ2-2; D is unresolved. This CDR3 has 14 amino acids. Germline CDR1 LGHNA, CDR2 YNFKEQ. V lost 1 base to trimming and J lost 5 bases, with 8 bases between them.

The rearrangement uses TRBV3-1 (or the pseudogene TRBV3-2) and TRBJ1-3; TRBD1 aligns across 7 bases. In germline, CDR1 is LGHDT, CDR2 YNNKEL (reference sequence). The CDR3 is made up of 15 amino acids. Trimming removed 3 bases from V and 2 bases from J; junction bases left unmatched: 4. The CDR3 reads CASSHGGGAGNTIYF. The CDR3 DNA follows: TGTGCCAGCAGCCACGGAGGGGGCGCTGGAAACACCATATATTTT.

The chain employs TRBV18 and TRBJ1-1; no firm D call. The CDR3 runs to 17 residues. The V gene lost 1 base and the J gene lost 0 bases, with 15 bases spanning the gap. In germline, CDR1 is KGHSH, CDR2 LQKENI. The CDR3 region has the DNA TGTGCCAGCTCACCACGTGAGGGAATCAACGTGAACACTGAAGCTTTCTTT. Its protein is CASSPREGINVNTEAFF.

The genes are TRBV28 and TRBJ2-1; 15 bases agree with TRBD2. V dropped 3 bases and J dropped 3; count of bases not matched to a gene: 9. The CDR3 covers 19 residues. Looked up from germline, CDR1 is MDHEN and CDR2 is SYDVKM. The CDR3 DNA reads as TGTGCCAGCAGTTTCGGACTAGCGGGAGGGCCGATCGGCTACAATGAGCAGTTCTTC. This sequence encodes CASSFGLAGGPIGYNEQFF.